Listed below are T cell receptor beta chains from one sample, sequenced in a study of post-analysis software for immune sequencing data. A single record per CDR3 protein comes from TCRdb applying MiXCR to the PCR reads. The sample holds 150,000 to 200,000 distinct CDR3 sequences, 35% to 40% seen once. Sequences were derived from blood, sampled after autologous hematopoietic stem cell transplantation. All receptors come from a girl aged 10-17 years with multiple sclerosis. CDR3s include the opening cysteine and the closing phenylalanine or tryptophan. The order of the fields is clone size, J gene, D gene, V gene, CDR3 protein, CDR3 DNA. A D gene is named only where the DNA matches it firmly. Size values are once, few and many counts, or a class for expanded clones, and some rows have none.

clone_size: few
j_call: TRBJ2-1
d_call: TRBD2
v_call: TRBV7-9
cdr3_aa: CASSQEREGYEQFF
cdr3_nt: TGTGCCAGCAGCCAAGAGCGGGAGGGCTATGAGCAGTTCTTC

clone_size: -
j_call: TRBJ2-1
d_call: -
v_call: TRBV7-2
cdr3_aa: CASSLGAQPRLIYNEQFF
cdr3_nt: TGTGCCAGCAGCTTAGGGGCTCAGCCTAGGCTAATCTACAATGAGCAGTTCTTC

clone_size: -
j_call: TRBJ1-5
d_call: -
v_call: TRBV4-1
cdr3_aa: CASSQWEEGQPQHF
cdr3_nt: TGCGCCAGCAGCCAATGGGAGGAAGGTCAGCCCCAGCATTTT

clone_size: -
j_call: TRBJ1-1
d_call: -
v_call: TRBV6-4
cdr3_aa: CASSAGVTEAFF
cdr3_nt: TGTGCCAGCAGTGCCGGGGTCACTGAAGCTTTCTTT

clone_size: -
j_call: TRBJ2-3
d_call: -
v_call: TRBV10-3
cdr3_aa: CAISDIVAGPSTDTQYF
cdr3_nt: TGTGCCATCAGTGATATAGTGGCAGGACCCAGCACAGATACGCAGTATTTT

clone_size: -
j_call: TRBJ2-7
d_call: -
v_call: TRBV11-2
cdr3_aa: CASSLVNADYEQYF
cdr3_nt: TGTGCCAGCAGCTTAGTTAATGCCGACTACGAGCAGTACTTC

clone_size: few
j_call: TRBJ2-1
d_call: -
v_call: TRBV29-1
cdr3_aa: CSVQARGEQFF
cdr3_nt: TGCAGCGTTCAAGCCCGGGGTGAGCAGTTCTTC

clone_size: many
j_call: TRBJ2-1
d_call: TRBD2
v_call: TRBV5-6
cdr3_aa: CASSLPSGRNEQFF
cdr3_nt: TGTGCCAGCAGCCTACCTAGCGGGCGCAATGAGCAGTTCTTC

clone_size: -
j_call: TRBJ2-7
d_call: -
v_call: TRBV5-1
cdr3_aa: CASSSQDVLTSYEQYF
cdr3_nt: TGCGCCAGCTCTTCCCAGGACGTCCTGACCTCCTACGAGCAGTACTTC

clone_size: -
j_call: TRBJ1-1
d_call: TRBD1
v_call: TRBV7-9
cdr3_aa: CASSRNRGLDTEAFF
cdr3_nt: TGTGCCAGCAGCCGAAACAGGGGGCTGGACACTGAAGCTTTCTTT

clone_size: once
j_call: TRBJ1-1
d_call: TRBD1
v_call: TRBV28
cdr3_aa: CASSPGQVDDTEAFF
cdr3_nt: TGTGCCAGCAGCCCCGGACAGGTAGATGACACTGAAGCTTTCTTT

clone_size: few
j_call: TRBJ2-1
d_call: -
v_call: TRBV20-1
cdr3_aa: CSARDPWYNEQFF
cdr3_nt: TGCAGTGCTAGAGACCCCTGGTACAATGAGCAGTTCTTC

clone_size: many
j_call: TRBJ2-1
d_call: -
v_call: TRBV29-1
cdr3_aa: CSVVVHRDEQFF
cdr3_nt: TGCAGCGTTGTTGTACATAGAGATGAGCAGTTCTTC

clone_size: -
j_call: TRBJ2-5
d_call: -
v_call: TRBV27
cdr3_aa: CAGSFTKPSHWYGETQYF
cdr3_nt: TGTGCCGGCAGTTTTACCAAACCCAGCCACTGGTACGGAGAGACCCAGTACTTC

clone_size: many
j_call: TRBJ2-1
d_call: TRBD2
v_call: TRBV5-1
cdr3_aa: CASSLAGLAGNEQFF
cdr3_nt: TGCGCCAGCAGCTTGGCTGGACTAGCGGGGAATGAGCAGTTCTTC

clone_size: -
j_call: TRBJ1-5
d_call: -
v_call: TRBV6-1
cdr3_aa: CAGSDSMGNQPQHF
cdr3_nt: TGTGCCGGCAGTGACAGCATGGGCAATCAGCCCCAGCATTTT

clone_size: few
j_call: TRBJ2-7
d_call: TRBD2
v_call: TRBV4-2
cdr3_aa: CASSQDWLAGIYEQYF
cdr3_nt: TGTGCCAGCAGCCAAGATTGGCTAGCGGGCATATACGAGCAGTACTTC

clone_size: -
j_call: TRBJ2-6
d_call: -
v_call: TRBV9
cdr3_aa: CASSVGGSLGANVLTF
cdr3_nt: TGTGCCAGCAGCGTAGGGGGCTCTCTGGGGGCCAACGTCCTGACTTTC

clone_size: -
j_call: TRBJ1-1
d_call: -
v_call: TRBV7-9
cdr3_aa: CASSFSLGEGAEAFF
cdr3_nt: TGTGCCAGCAGCTTCAGTCTGGGGGAAGGGGCTGAAGCTTTCTTT

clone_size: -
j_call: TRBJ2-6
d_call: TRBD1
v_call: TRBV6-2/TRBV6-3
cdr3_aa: CASSYYLGQGAPGANVLTF
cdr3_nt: TGTGCCAGCAGTTACTACCTAGGACAGGGGGCGCCGGGGGCCAACGTCCTGACTTTC

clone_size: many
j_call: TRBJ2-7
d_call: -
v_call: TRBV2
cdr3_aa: CASSEWESSEQYF
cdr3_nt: TGTGCCAGCAGTGAGTGGGAGAGTTCCGAGCAGTACTTC